This TCR beta chain originates from a study of cytomegalovirus exposure and HLA in healthy donors. The study ran its PCR with 60 Vbeta and 13 Jbeta primers. Here immunoSEQ multiplex PCR was the method, and the copy in TCRdb shows in-frame clones only, minus some. The data contain about 130,000 clones, roughly 17% of them singletons. CDR3 length equals 11 residues. Looked up from germline, CDR1 is SQVTM and CDR2 is ANQGSEA. Deletions cut 6 bases from V and 6 bases from J, with 11 bases between. This clone was seen only a few times. The sample taken for sequencing was PBMCs. The V and J genes are TRBV29-1 and TRBJ1-2, with D maybe TRBD1 (6 bases). The sequence was obtained from a female donor in good health and CMV-seropositive. The CDR3 reads CSVRTENGYTF. The CDR3 DNA is TGCAGCGTACGGACAGAGAATGGCTACACCTTC.